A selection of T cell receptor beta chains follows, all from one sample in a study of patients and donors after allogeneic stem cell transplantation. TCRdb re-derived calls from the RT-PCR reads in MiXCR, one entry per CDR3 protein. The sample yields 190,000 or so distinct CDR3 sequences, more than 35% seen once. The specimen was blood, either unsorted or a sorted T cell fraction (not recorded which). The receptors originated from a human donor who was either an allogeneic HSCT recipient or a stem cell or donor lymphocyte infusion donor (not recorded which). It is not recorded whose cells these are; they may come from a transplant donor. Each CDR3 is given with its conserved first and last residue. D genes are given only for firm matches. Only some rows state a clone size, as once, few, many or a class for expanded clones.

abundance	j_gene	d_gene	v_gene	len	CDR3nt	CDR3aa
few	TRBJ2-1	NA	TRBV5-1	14	TGCGCCAGCAGCTTGGAGGGCAGGGAAGATGAGCAGTTCTTC	CASSLEGREDEQFF
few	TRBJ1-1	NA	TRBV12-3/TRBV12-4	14	TGTGCCAGCAGTTTTTTTTGGGGGAACACTGAAGCTTTCTTT	CASSFFWGNTEAFF
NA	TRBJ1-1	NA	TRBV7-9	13	TGTGCCAGCAGCTTAGAGGGGCCGGCTGAAGCTTTCTTT	CASSLEGPAEAFF
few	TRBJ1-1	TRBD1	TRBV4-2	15	TGTGCCAGCAGCGAACAGACAGGGCAAACCGTTGAAGCTTTCTTT	CASSEQTGQTVEAFF
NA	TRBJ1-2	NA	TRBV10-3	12	TGTGCCATCGGTGGACAAGAGCGGCCCAATACCTTC	CAIGGQERPNTF
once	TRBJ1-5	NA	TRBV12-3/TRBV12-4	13	TGTGCCAGCGCACCGGGGGTAGGCCAGCCCCAGCATTTT	CASAPGVGQPQHF
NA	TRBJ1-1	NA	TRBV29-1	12	TGCAGCGTTGAGTCCGCGAACACTGAAGCTTTCTTT	CSVESANTEAFF
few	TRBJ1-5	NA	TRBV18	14	TGTGCCAGCTCACCACAAAATAGCAATCAGCCCCAGCATTTT	CASSPQNSNQPQHF
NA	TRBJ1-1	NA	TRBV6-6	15	TGTGCCAGCAGTTTCCCTCCGGGTCAGGGGTTGGAAGCTTTCTTT	CASSFPPGQGLEAFF
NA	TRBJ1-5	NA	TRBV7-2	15	TGTGCCAGCAGCTTAGCGTGGGGAAACAATCAGCCCCAGCATTTT	CASSLAWGNNQPQHF
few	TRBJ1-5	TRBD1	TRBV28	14	TGTGCCAGCAGTTGGGGGGACAGGGGTTTGCCCCAGCATTTT	CASSWGDRGLPQHF